Described below is a single T cell receptor (beta chain) sequence and its context. Its matching antigen is unknown. This entry comes from a study of T cell responses to AZD1222 COVID-19 vaccine. Study outcomes and limitations: Within unmutated variant regions lay the reported targets of nearly half of spike-specific TCRs.

Only in-frame clones appear in the TCRdb table, and some are missing; sequencing was by immunoSEQ multiplex PCR. The table lists 100,000 to 120,000 clones, around 90% of them singletons. The CDR3 is made up of 14 amino acids. V was trimmed by 3 bases and J by 1 base, leaving 6 bases between them. Per germline, CDR1 WNHNN and CDR2 SYGVQD (reference sequence). This TCR was recovered from an adult in good health. The input for sequencing was peripheral blood, taken on day 0 of AZD1222 vaccination. This rearrangement joins TRBV10-1 to TRBJ1-4; D remains ambiguous. The CDR3 DNA reads TGCGCCAGCAGTGATTCGGGAACTAATGAAAAACTGTTTTTT. It encodes CASSDSGTNEKLFF.